This T cell receptor (beta chain) was sequenced for a study of T cell responses to AZD1222 COVID-19 vaccine. Remarks on this clone: The antigen remains undetermined. Germline is not matched at one junction end, which may reflect a read error.

This CDR3 contains 14 residues. CDR1 and CDR2 from the germline V gene are SGHRS and YFSETQ. Method: immunoSEQ multiplex PCR; TCRdb's copy keeps in-frame clones and lacks some. In the table there are 150,000 to 200,000 clones, 85% to 90% of which are singletons. Overall study findings and caveats: Samples come after the peak T cell response, not at day 14. White British ancestry dominated among donors, who included more females, and clonal diversity was possibly underestimated.

The V call is TRBV5-1, the J call TRBJ2-7; D possibly corresponds to TRBD1 (5 bases). This specimen was peripheral blood, taken on day 0 of MenACWY control vaccination. This TCR was sampled from an adult in good health. CDR3 protein: CASSLDTPWGEQYF. DNA of the CDR3: TGCGCCAGCAGTTTGGACACGCCTTGGGGAGAGCAGTACTTC.